The 18 T cell receptor beta chains reported below all come from one sample, sequenced in a study of T cell repertoires in cytomegalovirus infection. Using its own MiXCR run on the reads, TCRdb lists one record per CDR3 protein. The table records about 530,000 distinct CDR3 sequences, 26% of them present only once. Material for sequencing was PBMCs. The receptors come from a human donor in good health (CMV status not recorded). Some clones in this sample may be carry-over from other donors' samples.

The table lists this clonotype with a count of one. This chain joins TRBV6-5 and TRBJ2-7, with D maybe TRBD1 (5 bases). The germline CDR1 and CDR2 sequences are MNHEY and SVGAGI. The V end lost 2 bases, the J end lost 3 bases, and 11 bases lay between the germline ends. The CDR3 spans 14 residues. CDR3 in DNA: TGTGCCAGCAGTTACGTTCCAGGGCGCTACGAGCAGTACTTC. Its translation is CASSYVPGRYEQYF.

This clonotype was recorded many times. The chain couples TRBV7-2 to TRBJ1-2; 8 positions agree with TRBD1. This CDR3 is built from 15 residues. Germline loops: CDR1 SGHTA, CDR2 FQGNSA. The V segment lost 5 bases and the J segment 4 bases; nucleotides outside the gene matches: 9. The CDR3 DNA follows: TGTGCCAGCAGCGCAGACCCGGGACAGGTCTATGGCTACACCTTC. It translates to CASSADPGQVYGYTF.

This clonotype was counted only a few times. CDR3 in amino acids: CASSWGDSSNTEAFF. In DNA, the CDR3 is TGTGCCAGCAGCTGGGGAGACAGCTCGAACACTGAAGCTTTCTTT. The V call is TRBV11-2, the J call TRBJ1-1, with D tentatively TRBD1 (5 bases). The CDR3 extends over 15 amino acids. The V and J ends lost 4 bases and 1 base respectively, with 13 bases between them. The germline CDR1 and CDR2 sequences are SGHAT and FQNNGV.

The sample holds a few counts of this clonotype. The chain links TRBV7-9 to TRBJ2-1, with 7 bases lining up with TRBD2. CDR3 length equals 11 residues. The V segment lost 5 bases and the J segment 15 bases; nucleotides outside the gene matches: 7. Germline CDR1 SEHNR, CDR2 FQNEAQ (reference sequence). The chain's CDR3 is CASSLSSGLFF. Written as DNA, the CDR3 is TGTGCCAGCAGCCTTTCTAGCGGTCTGTTCTTC.

At least ten counts were recorded for this clonotype. The chain recombines TRBV14 with TRBJ2-5; D uncertain. The germline V gene has CDR1 SGHDN and CDR2 FVKESK. This CDR3 is built from 13 residues. V lost 1 base to trimming and J lost 3 bases, with 6 bases between them. The CDR3 DNA reads as TGTGCCAGCAGCCAAGGTGGTGAAGAGACCCAGTACTTC. It encodes CASSQGGEETQYF.

In DNA, the CDR3 is TGTGCCACCAGTGATTATGGGGGAGTAACCCACAATGAGCAGTTCTTC. This sequence encodes CATSDYGGVTHNEQFF. This chain joins TRBV24-1 and TRBJ2-1, with D tentatively TRBD1 or TRBD2 (5 bases each). The CDR3 sequence is 16 residues long. With 2 bases removed from V and 5 bases from J, the gap between germline ends came to 15 bases. Looked up from germline, CDR1 is KGHDR and CDR2 is SFDVKD.

This CDR3 is CASSDRGGSGQPQHF. As DNA, the CDR3 is TGTGCCAGCAGTGACCGGGGCGGGTCCGGACAGCCCCAGCATTTT. The chain recombines TRBV2 with TRBJ1-5; possibly TRBD1 for D (5 bases). The length of the CDR3 is 15 residues. CDR1 and CDR2 (germline): SNHLY, FYNNEI. V lost 3 bases and J 7 bases, leaving 16 bases between the germline ends. The whole variable domain, filled in from reference TRBV2 and TRBJ1-5, reads EPEVTQTPSHQVTQMGQEVILRCVPISNHLYFYWYRQILGQKVEFLVSFYNNEISEKSEIFDDQFSVERPDGSNFTLKIRSTKLEDSAMYFCASSDRGGSGQPQHFGDGTRLSIL.

Here the CDR3 reads CASSQETSGREAQYF. CDR3 bases: TGTGCCAGCAGCCAAGAAACTAGCGGGAGGGAGGCGCAGTATTTT. The chain carries TRBV3-1 and TRBJ2-3, with 13 bases identical to TRBD2. Germline V gene lookup returns CDR1 LGHDT and CDR2 YNNKEL (reference sequence). The V gene end was trimmed by 0 bases and the J gene end by 10 bases; junction bases not matched to a gene: 4. CDR3 length: 15 residues.

About this clonotype itself: A much larger clone lies one base from this, so it may be a read error. The chain links TRBV7-9 to TRBJ1-2; D is unclear. This CDR3 has 14 amino acids. Germline V gives CDR1 SEHNR, CDR2 FQNEAQ (reference sequence). CDR3 amino acids: CASSPRGPNYGYNF. CDR3 nucleotides: TGTGCCAGCAGCCCACGAGGGCCTAACTATGGCTACAACTTC.

This CDR3 reads CASSSSPGGPGETQYF. As DNA, the CDR3 is TGTGCCAGTAGTTCCTCACCGGGAGGGCCAGGAGAGACCCAGTACTTC. This sequence joins TRBV19 and TRBJ2-5; 8 nucleotides agree with TRBD2. Germline CDR1 LNHDA, CDR2 SQIVND (reference sequence). CDR3 length: 16 residues. After removal of 5 bases from V and 4 bases from J, the junction contained 12 bases not matched to a gene.

In this sample, this clonotype turned up a few times. The chain is built from TRBV4-2 and TRBJ2-2; 8 nucleotides line up with TRBD2. V lost 0 bases to trimming and J lost 0 bases; unmatched junction nucleotides: 3. The CDR3 runs to 17 residues. In germline, CDR1 is LGHNA, CDR2 YNFKEQ. This CDR3 is CASSQEALAANTGELFF. In DNA, the CDR3 is TGTGCCAGCAGCCAAGAGGCACTAGCGGCGAACACCGGGGAGCTGTTTTTT.

This sequence joins TRBV6-4 and TRBJ1-2, with D possibly matching TRBD1 (6 bases). Germline V gives CDR1 MRHNA, CDR2 SNTAGT. The CDR3 contains 13 residues. The V and J ends lost 2 bases and 8 bases respectively, with 12 bases between them. The CDR3 region is CASSDNRVGGYTF. CDR3 in DNA: TGTGCCAGCAGTGACAACAGGGTCGGGGGCTACACCTTC.

The V gene is TRBV18, the J gene TRBJ2-2; D is unclear. Trimming stripped 3 bases from V and 7 bases from J, with 15 bases between. CDR1 and CDR2 from the germline V gene are KGHSH and LQKENI. The CDR3 loop spans 15 amino acids. CDR3 in amino acids: CASSPSQELVGELFF. The DNA of the CDR3 is TGTGCCAGCTCACCCTCGCAGGAATTGGTCGGGGAGCTGTTTTTT. Drawing the rest from reference TRBV18 and TRBJ2-2, the complete variable domain is NAGVMQNPRHLVRRRGQEARLRCSPMKGHSHVYWYRQLPEEGLKFMVYLQKENIIDESGMPKERFSAEFPKEGPSILRIQQVVRGDSAAYFCASSPSQELVGELFFGEGSRLTVL.

The gene calls are TRBV3-1 and TRBJ1-1, with 8 bases that match TRBD1. The CDR3 totals 14 residues. V shed 4 bases, J shed 3 bases, and the junction held 4 bases outside the gene matches. Germline V CDR1 and CDR2: LGHDT, YNNKEL (reference sequence). The CDR3 protein is CASSPSDRDTEAFF. Here the CDR3 DNA reads TGTGCCAGCAGCCCGTCGGACAGGGACACTGAAGCTTTCTTT.

This clonotype has more than one count but fewer than ten. The gene calls are TRBV6-2 or TRBV6-3 and TRBJ1-2; 8 bases are shared with TRBD1. The CDR3 has 15 amino acids. J was trimmed by 8 bases and V by 7 bases; bases with no gene match: 15. The germline V gene has CDR1 MNHEY and CDR2 SVGEGT. The CDR3 DNA follows: TGTGCCAGCACCGACCGACAGGGGAGGTTGAGGGGCTACACCTTC. Translated: CASTDRQGRLRGYTF.

The chain uses TRBV7-9 and TRBJ1-5; maybe TRBD1 (5 bases). Trimming took 2 bases from V and 4 from J, leaving 15 bases between them. The germline V gene has CDR1 SEHNR and CDR2 FQNEAQ (reference sequence). This CDR3 region has 16 residues. This CDR3 is CASSLTTTAYNQPQHF. In nucleotides, the CDR3 is TGTGCCAGCAGCTTAACCACGACAGCCTATAATCAGCCCCAGCATTTT.

V usage is TRBV20-1 and J usage is TRBJ2-1; 7 bases are a match to TRBD2. This CDR3 region has 15 residues. Germline assignment: CDR1 DFQATT and CDR2 SNEGSKA (reference sequence). V lost 0 bases, J lost 6 bases, and 8 bases stayed unmatched. DNA for the CDR3: TGCAGTGCTAGAGATTTCCGGGAGGAGAGCAATGAGCAGTTCTTC. As protein: CSARDFREESNEQFF.

The chain uses TRBV11-3 and TRBJ2-6, with D hard to call. Germline V gives CDR1 SGHNT, CDR2 YENEEA. Trimming shortened V by 2 bases and J by 4 bases, and 6 bases separated the two germline ends. The CDR3 is 14 amino acids. This CDR3 reads CASSLTDGANVLTF. The CDR3 region has the DNA TGTGCCAGCAGCTTAACCGACGGGGCCAACGTCCTGACTTTC.